The 10 T cell receptor beta chains listed next were all sequenced from one sample in a study of blood T cells in healthy people across ages. A J-beta primer mix and a sample-barcoded 5' primer were used in a second PCR of about 7 to 12 cycles. TCRdb used MiXCR to reprocess the 5' RACE reads, holding one entry per CDR3 protein. This table holds about 1.1 million distinct CDR3 sequences, roughly two fifths found once. Sequenced sample: blood. The receptors originated from a man in his late teens or twenties in good health.

The chain uses TRBV6-5 and TRBJ2-3, with D possibly matching TRBD1 (6 bases). The germline V gene encodes CDR1 MNHEY and CDR2 SVGAGI. This CDR3 is 15 amino acids long. The V gene lost 0 bases and the J gene lost 5 bases, with 12 bases spanning the gap. CDR3 nucleotides: TGTGCCAGCAGTTACTCGGTACAGGGTCAAGATACGCAGTATTTT. Its protein is CASSYSVQGQDTQYF.

The chain has TRBV2 and TRBJ2-1; 8 bases agree with TRBD1. From germline, CDR1 is SNHLY and CDR2 FYNNEI. The CDR3 is made up of 19 amino acids. V gave up 5 bases and J gave up 6 bases; unmatched junction bases: 21. The CDR3 DNA is TGTGCCAGCAGTCGAGAGCCGGGACAGGAATTCTTGAAAGTCAATGAGCAGTTCTTC. This encodes CASSREPGQEFLKVNEQFF.

V and J are TRBV20-1 and TRBJ2-3; no definite D call. CDR1 and CDR2 from the germline V gene are DFQATT and SNEGSKA (reference sequence). The V end lost 1 base, the J end lost 1 base, and 12 bases lay between the germline ends. CDR3 length: 15 amino acids. The CDR3 sequence is CSARGPAARTDTQYF. The CDR3 DNA is TGCAGTGCTAGAGGTCCAGCAGCCCGCACAGATACGCAGTATTTT.

For the CDR3, the DNA is TGTGCCAGCAGTGAATATTTCAGGGAGGCGCAAGAGACCCAGTACTTC. Translating it yields CASSEYFREAQETQYF. The chain employs TRBV25-1 and TRBJ2-5, with D possibly TRBD2 on 6 matching bases. V dropped 0 bases and J dropped 2 bases, with 13 bases sitting between them. Germline lookup yields CDR1 MGHDK and CDR2 SYGVNS. The CDR3 consists of 16 residues.

The chain carries TRBV20-1 and TRBJ2-5, with TRBD1 identical over 11 bases. Per the germline V gene, CDR1 is DFQATT and CDR2 is SNEGSKA (reference sequence). This CDR3 region has 14 residues. V shed 6 bases and J 2 bases; nucleotides not matched to a gene: 5. The CDR3 spells CSAWDRGEQETQYF. The CDR3 nucleotides are TGCAGTGCCTGGGACAGGGGGGAACAAGAGACCCAGTACTTC.

This clonotype has only a few counts. V usage is TRBV28 and J usage is TRBJ2-1; 10 bases align to TRBD1. V was clipped by 5 bases and J by 3 bases; unmatched bases: 4. Germline-derived CDR1 and CDR2 are MDHEN and SYDVKM. The CDR3 contains 15 residues. The CDR3 DNA reads TGTGCCAGCAGTCGTGACAGGGGGCACTACAATGAGCAGTTCTTC. The encoded protein is CASSRDRGHYNEQFF.

This clonotype was picked up a small number of times. The DNA of the CDR3 is TGCAGTGCTAGAGTGGGGCTAGGCAATCAGCCCCAGCATTTT. It codes for CSARVGLGNQPQHF. The rearrangement uses TRBV20-1 and TRBJ1-5; D perhaps matches TRBD1 (5 bases). CDR1 DFQATT and CDR2 SNEGSKA come from the germline V gene (reference sequence). The CDR3 totals 14 residues. V gave up 1 base and J gave up 2 bases, with 9 bases separating them.

The rearrangement links TRBV12-3 or TRBV12-4 to TRBJ1-4; D might be TRBD1 (6 bases). The CDR3 contains 14 residues. Trimming shortened V by 5 bases and J by 7 bases, and 14 bases separated the two germline ends. The CDR3 sequence: CASSRPGQSEKLFF. CDR3 DNA sequence: TGTGCCAGCAGTCGACCGGGACAAAGTGAAAAACTGTTTTTT.

This clonotype was counted only a few times. V usage is TRBV11-2 and J usage is TRBJ2-5; weak D call: TRBD1 (5 bases). This CDR3 has 14 amino acids. Germline values: CDR1 SGHAT, CDR2 FQNNGV. The ends were cut back, 5 bases at V and 6 bases at J, with 16 bases in the middle. CDR3 sequence (DNA): TGTGCCAGCAGCAAATCCAGGGCTCTGCAGACCCAGTACTTC. Protein: CASSKSRALQTQYF.

The genes are TRBV7-9 and TRBJ2-1, with 7 bases that match TRBD2. The CDR3 length is 16 residues. After removal of 5 bases from V and 4 bases from J, the junction contained 11 bases not matched to a gene. Germline CDR1 reads SEHNR; CDR2 reads FQNEAQ (reference sequence). The CDR3 DNA sequence: TGTGCCAGCAGCCTAAACGCGGGGACTACTTACAATGAGCAGTTCTTC. This gives the protein CASSLNAGTTYNEQFF.